These 27 T cell receptor beta chains were sequenced from one sample in a study of T cell responses to AZD1222 COVID-19 vaccine. Only in-frame clones appear in the TCRdb table, and some are missing; sequencing was by immunoSEQ multiplex PCR. The table shows hundreds of thousands of clones, with 85% to 95% occurring only once. Material: peripheral blood, obtained on day 0 of MenACWY control vaccination. These receptors were taken from an adult in good health.

The J gene is TRBJ1-4, the V gene TRBV27; D call uncertain. V was clipped by 5 bases and J by 5 bases, with 12 bases between them. From germline, CDR1 is MNHEY and CDR2 SMNVEV (reference sequence). CDR3 length: 14 residues. CDR3 bases: TGTGCCAGCAGTACAACCAGGATGAATGAAAAACTGTTTTTT. As protein: CASSTTRMNEKLFF.

This chain joins TRBV5-6 and TRBJ1-1; D might be TRBD1 (5 bases). The germline V and J ends were trimmed by 5 bases and 8 bases, with 22 bases remaining between them. The germline CDR1 and CDR2 sequences are SGHDT and YYEEEE. This CDR3 spans 15 amino acids. The CDR3 DNA is TGTGCCAGCAGTTGGGACCTACGGGGAGGGTCAGAAGCTTTCTTT. Translated: CASSWDLRGGSEAFF.

J is TRBJ1-2 and V is TRBV5-1; 7 bases match TRBD1. Germline V lookup: CDR1 SGHRS, CDR2 YFSETQ. With 1 base clipped from V and 6 bases from J, the junction kept 12 bases outside the gene matches. The CDR3 spans 16 residues. This CDR3 reads CASSLLGTDSLDGYTF. In DNA, the CDR3 is TGCGCCAGCAGCTTGCTAGGGACAGATTCCCTGGATGGCTACACCTTC.

The chain combines TRBV7-2 with TRBJ1-2; D not certain. Per the germline V gene, CDR1 is SGHTA and CDR2 is FQGNSA. Between the trimmed V and J ends, which lost 1 base and 5 bases, there was a span of 8 bases. The CDR3 loop spans 13 amino acids. The CDR3 is CASSLVPEYGYTF. The CDR3 DNA follows: TGTGCCAGCAGCTTAGTCCCAGAGTATGGCTACACCTTC.

The chain recombines TRBV5-6 with TRBJ1-1; maybe TRBD1 (5 bases). The germline V gene has CDR1 SGHDT and CDR2 YYEEEE. The CDR3 has 13 amino acids. Trimming left V 0 bases short and J 5 bases short, with 8 bases between. As DNA, the CDR3 is TGTGCCAGCAGCTTGGTTCAGGGTACTGAAGCTTTCTTT. Translation gives CASSLVQGTEAFF.

V gene TRBV19 combines with J gene TRBJ2-2; 7 nucleotides line up with TRBD1. This CDR3 is built from 16 residues. The ends lost 1 base at V and 0 bases at J; junction bases unmatched: 2. The germline V gene encodes CDR1 LNHDA and CDR2 SQIVND (reference sequence). CDR3 amino acids: CASSIGGTANTGELFF. DNA for the CDR3: TGTGCCAGTAGTATAGGAGGGACAGCGAACACCGGGGAGCTGTTTTTT.

On this clone itself: The junction and the germline gene differ at one end; a read error may be behind it. The V call is TRBV12-3 or TRBV12-4, the J call TRBJ1-6, with D uncertain. This CDR3 has 12 amino acids. CDR3 residues: CASSLSAIGITF. CDR3 in DNA: TGTGCCAGCAGTTTAAGTGCAATTGGAATTACGTTT.

This clone appeared once. The V and J genes are TRBV9 and TRBJ1-2, with D unresolved. V lost 3 bases and J lost 4, with 13 bases in between. Germline loops: CDR1 SGDLS, CDR2 YYNGEE. The CDR3 contains 14 residues. Here the CDR3 reads CASSGEPWAYGYTF. CDR3 bases: TGTGCCAGCAGCGGGGAGCCCTGGGCCTATGGCTACACCTTC. The full variable domain, with the rest looked up from reference TRBV9 and TRBJ1-2, is DSGVTQTPKHLITATGQRVTLRCSPRSGDLSVYWYQQSLDQGLQFLIQYYNGEERAKGNILERFSAQQFPDLHSELNLSSLELGDSALYFCASSGEPWAYGYTFGSGTRLTVV.

V and J are TRBV18 and TRBJ2-1; the D gene is possibly TRBD1 (6 bases). Germline loops: CDR1 KGHSH, CDR2 LQKENI. The CDR3 spans 14 residues. Trimming shortened V by 3 bases and J by 2 bases, and 8 bases separated the two germline ends. CDR3 DNA sequence: TGTGCCAGCTCACCGGACAGAGCCTACAATGAGCAGTTCTTC. Translation gives CASSPDRAYNEQFF.

The chain uses TRBV9 and TRBJ1-4, with 7 positions matching TRBD1. CDR1 and CDR2 from the germline V gene are SGDLS and YYNGEE. The CDR3 totals 16 residues. The V and J ends lost 0 bases and 3 bases, in that order; junction bases with no gene match: 5. This CDR3 reads CASSVARGRANEKLFF. The CDR3 DNA follows: TGTGCCAGCAGCGTAGCAAGGGGGCGGGCTAATGAAAAACTGTTTTTT.

This clone was seen once. J is TRBJ1-2 and V is TRBV7-6; 7 bases align to TRBD1. Looked up from germline, CDR1 is SGHVS and CDR2 is FNYEAQ. With 0 bases clipped from V and 7 bases from J, the junction kept 8 bases outside the gene matches. The CDR3 length is 15 residues. The CDR3 DNA reads as TGTGCCAGCAGCTTAGCGAGGGGGCTGGGGTCTGGCTACACCTTC. This sequence encodes CASSLARGLGSGYTF.

This clone has only one observation. The chain recombines TRBV27 with TRBJ1-4; a weak D match, TRBD1 (6 bases). With 3 bases removed from V and 7 bases from J, the gap between germline ends came to 12 bases. The CDR3 totals 14 residues. Germline CDR1 and CDR2: MNHEY and SMNVEV (reference sequence). For the CDR3, the DNA is TGTGCCAGCAGTTTGTTGGGGGCAGGTGAAAAACTGTTTTTT. The encoded protein is CASSLLGAGEKLFF.

The gene calls are TRBV6-5 and TRBJ1-5; D remains unclear. There are 15 residues in the CDR3. The V end lost 4 bases, the J end lost 2 bases, and 12 bases lay between the germline ends. Germline lookup yields CDR1 MNHEY and CDR2 SVGAGI. As DNA, the CDR3 is TGTGCCAGCAGTTCCGGGAGGTATCGCAATCAGCCCCAGCATTTT. This gives the protein CASSSGRYRNQPQHF.

The chain is built from TRBV14 and TRBJ2-5, with D possibly TRBD1 on 6 matching bases. Looked up from germline, CDR1 is SGHDN and CDR2 is FVKESK. This CDR3 is 13 amino acids long. Trimming shortened V by 3 bases and J by 4 bases, and 9 bases separated the two germline ends. This chain's CDR3 is CASSQNRVETQYF. CDR3 in DNA: TGTGCCAGCAGCCAGAACAGGGTAGAGACCCAGTACTTC.

V usage is TRBV6-4 and J usage is TRBJ1-1; TRBD1 agrees at 11 bases. The V gene's germline CDR1 is MRHNA and CDR2 SNTAGT. V shed 7 bases and J 1 base; nucleotides not matched to a gene: 8. This CDR3 comprises 16 residues. CDR3 amino acids: CASIRDRGVGNTEAFF. CDR3 nucleotide sequence: TGTGCCAGCATTAGGGACAGGGGGGTAGGGAACACTGAAGCTTTCTTT.

The J gene is TRBJ1-4, the V gene TRBV29-1; TRBD1 agrees at 10 bases. The CDR3 consists of 14 residues. Trimming took 0 bases from V and 7 from J; bases not matched to a gene: 2. Germline assignment: CDR1 SQVTM and CDR2 ANQGSEA. CDR3 region: CSVEDGTGVEKLFF. The CDR3 DNA reads TGCAGCGTTGAAGATGGGACAGGGGTTGAAAAACTGTTTTTT. The full variable domain, rest sourced from reference TRBV29-1 and TRBJ1-4, is SAVISQKPSRDICQRGTSLTIQCQVDSQVTMMFWYRQQPGQSLTLIATANQGSEATYESGFVIDKFPISRPNLTFSTLTVSNMSPEDSSIYLCSVEDGTGVEKLFFGSGTQLSVL.

The rearrangement joins TRBV19 to TRBJ1-1; tentatively, D is TRBD1 (5 bases). This CDR3 comprises 13 residues. Trimming took off 5 bases at V and 2 bases at J, with 9 bases between the two ends. The germline V gene has CDR1 LNHDA and CDR2 SQIVND (reference sequence). In nucleotides, the CDR3 is TGTGCCAGTAGTTCACAGGTTAACACTGAAGCTTTCTTT. Translated: CASSSQVNTEAFF.

J is TRBJ1-4 and V is TRBV19; D not certain. V gave up 10 bases and J gave up 7 bases, with 13 bases separating them. Germline loops: CDR1 LNHDA, CDR2 SQIVND (reference sequence). This CDR3 has 12 amino acids. The CDR3 loop is CATRTRGEKLFF. The CDR3 DNA reads as TGTGCCACCCGGACCCGGGGTGAAAAACTGTTTTTT. Together with reference TRBV19 and TRBJ1-4, the CDR3 gives the full variable domain: DGGITQSPKYLFRKEGQNVTLSCEQNLNHDAMYWYRQDPGQGLRLIYYSQIVNDFQKGDIAEGYSVSREKKESFPLTVTSAQKNPTAFYLCATRTRGEKLFFGSGTQLSVL.

The chain carries TRBV11-3 and TRBJ2-3; 11 bases are a match to TRBD2. This CDR3 has 15 amino acids. Germline V gene sequence: CDR1 SGHNT, CDR2 YENEEA. The J segment lost 3 bases and the V segment lost 1 base, leaving 0 bases of the junction unmatched. As DNA, the CDR3 is TGTGCCAGCAGCTTAGTAGCGGGGGGGACAGATACGCAGTATTTT. Translating it yields CASSLVAGGTDTQYF. The variable domain in full, with the rest retrieved from reference TRBV11-3 and TRBJ2-3, is EAGVVQSPRYKIIEKKQPVAFWCNPISGHNTLYWYLQNLGQGPELLIRYENEEAVDDSQLPKDRFSAERLKGVDSTLKIQPAELGDSAVYLCASSLVAGGTDTQYFGPGTRLTVL.

This chain joins TRBV2 and TRBJ2-3, with 8 bases lining up with TRBD2. Trimming took 5 bases from V and 12 from J; bases not matched to a gene: 7. Germline CDR1 SNHLY, CDR2 FYNNEI. The CDR3 sequence is 12 residues long. The CDR3 DNA sequence: TGTGCCAGCAGTACTACAGCGGGGGCACAGTATTTT. Translation: CASSTTAGAQYF.

The rearrangement uses TRBV7-9 and TRBJ1-2; D gene uncertain. Trimming stripped 3 bases from V and 6 bases from J, with 8 bases between. CDR3 length equals 12 residues. CDR1 SEHNR and CDR2 FQNEAQ come from the germline V gene (reference sequence). The CDR3 nucleotides read TGTGCCAGCAGCTTGGGCCCGGATGGCTACACCTTC. This sequence encodes CASSLGPDGYTF.

The rearrangement joins TRBV10-3 to TRBJ1-4; D is uncertain. The CDR3 totals 14 residues. V lost 0 bases and J lost 8, with 10 bases in between. Germline V gives CDR1 ENHRY, CDR2 SYGVKD. The chain's CDR3 is CAISESPGGEKLFF. Written as DNA, the CDR3 is TGTGCCATCAGTGAGTCCCCGGGAGGCGAAAAACTGTTTTTT.

The V gene is TRBV9, the J gene TRBJ2-7, with 7 bases matching TRBD1. The V and J ends lost 3 bases and 6 bases, in that order; junction bases with no gene match: 0. The CDR3 runs 11 residues. The V gene's germline CDR1 is SGDLS and CDR2 YYNGEE. As DNA, the CDR3 is TGTGCCAGCAGCGGACAGGGCGAGCAGTACTTC. Its translation: CASSGQGEQYF.

This chain links TRBV15 with TRBJ1-5; D unclear. CDR1 and CDR2 from the germline V gene are LNHNV and YYDKDF (reference sequence). Trimming shortened V by 6 bases and J by 0 bases, and 9 bases separated the two germline ends. This CDR3 is built from 14 residues. The CDR3 coding sequence is TGTGCCACCAGGCAACAGCTTAGCAATCAGCCCCAGCATTTT. Translating gives CATRQQLSNQPQHF.

The genes are TRBV19 and TRBJ1-5, with D possibly being TRBD1 (6 bases). V gave up 4 bases and J gave up 7 bases, with 14 bases separating them. Germline values: CDR1 LNHDA, CDR2 SQIVND (reference sequence). The CDR3 extends over 14 amino acids. The CDR3 reads CASSKQGFGQPQHF. The DNA for the CDR3 is TGTGCCAGTAGTAAACAGGGATTCGGGCAGCCCCAGCATTTT.

V gene TRBV7-8 combines with J gene TRBJ2-2; D might be TRBD1 or TRBD2, each matching 6 bases. Deletions cut 6 bases from V and 0 bases from J, with 8 bases between. Per the germline V gene, CDR1 is SGHVS and CDR2 is FQNEAQ. This CDR3 has 14 amino acids. In DNA, the CDR3 is TGTGCCAGCAGAGGGGGGTCGAACACCGGGGAGCTGTTTTTT. Translation gives CASRGGSNTGELFF.

V and J are TRBV19 and TRBJ1-1; D not certain. Germline loops: CDR1 LNHDA, CDR2 SQIVND (reference sequence). The CDR3 spans 14 residues. Trimming cost V 7 bases and J 1 base, with 13 bases left between them. The CDR3 loop reads CASNKPSGNTEAFF. The CDR3 region has the DNA TGTGCCAGTAACAAACCGTCGGGGAACACTGAAGCTTTCTTT. Full variable domain (remainder filled in from reference TRBV19 and TRBJ1-1): DGGITQSPKYLFRKEGQNVTLSCEQNLNHDAMYWYRQDPGQGLRLIYYSQIVNDFQKGDIAEGYSVSREKKESFPLTVTSAQKNPTAFYLCASNKPSGNTEAFFGQGTRLTVV.